This T cell receptor (beta chain) was documented in a study of CD8+CD57+ T cells in acquired aplastic anemia. Study information: Sorted CD4+ and CD8+ cells gave a mean 3.2 ug DNA, range roughly 0.2 to 27.4 ug. Study-level results: No significant patient-versus-control difference appeared in CD8+ Simpson's diversity.

The template for TCR beta VDJ and CDR3 sequence profiling was genomic DNA. TCRdb called the reads again in MiXCR, with one record for every CDR3 protein. The sample consists of 200,000 to 300,000 distinct CDR3 sequences, 82% of them appearing once. CD8+CD57+ cell expansion, shown by flow cytometry, had occurred in the patients selected for sequencing. Germline V gene sequence: CDR1 SGDLS, CDR2 YYNGEE. The CDR3 has 15 amino acids. In regard to this clonotype: No antigen is known for it. One end of the junction varies from germline; a read error may be responsible.

Sequenced: sorted CD4+, CD8+, or CD8+CD57+ T cells (not recorded which) from PBMCs. This TCR was sampled from a human donor with aplastic anemia. The rearrangement links TRBV9 to TRBJ2-5; D uncertain. CDR3 nucleotides: TGTGCCAGCAGCGTTGGTCCCCGCGGCTACACGACCGAGTACTTC. This gives the protein CASSVGPRGYTTEYF.